What follows are 30 T cell receptor beta chains derived from one specimen sequenced in a study of cytomegalovirus exposure and HLA in healthy donors. 13 Jbeta primers and 60 Vbeta primers were used for the PCR. Assay used: immunoSEQ multiplex PCR; TCRdb lists only in-frame clones, some missing. The table lists 140,000 to 150,000 clones, with 0.9% to 1% in the top ten. Sample: PBMCs. The origin of the receptors is a male donor in good health and CMV-seronegative.

V is TRBV7-9 and J is TRBJ2-7; possible D gene TRBD2, 6 bases. V was cut by 5 bases and J by 2 bases, with 19 bases left in between. Germline values: CDR1 SEHNR, CDR2 FQNEAQ (reference sequence). The CDR3 contains 16 residues. This chain's CDR3 is CASSLVSVAEAYEQYF. The CDR3 DNA reads as TGTGCCAGCAGCCTCGTCTCAGTAGCGGAGGCCTACGAGCAGTACTTC.

This chain connects TRBV6-5 to TRBJ2-1; possible D gene TRBD2, 6 bases. V gave up 8 bases and J gave up 4 bases, with 12 bases separating them. CDR1 is MNHEY, CDR2 SVGAGI, per germline. The CDR3 runs to 13 residues. CDR3 amino acids: CASYGGEYNEQFF. The CDR3 coding sequence is TGTGCCAGCTACGGCGGGGAATACAATGAGCAGTTCTTC.

The V gene is TRBV15, the J gene TRBJ1-1; D call uncertain. The CDR3 sequence is 13 residues long. Between the trimmed V and J ends, which lost 5 bases and 6 bases, there was a span of 13 bases. From germline, CDR1 is LNHNV and CDR2 YYDKDF (reference sequence). Here the CDR3 DNA reads TGTGCCACCAGCGGATCGCGGGCCCCTGAAGCTTTCTTT. This translates into CATSGSRAPEAFF.

The chain carries TRBV9 and TRBJ2-1; D gene ambiguous. This CDR3 comprises 13 residues. Trimming shortened V by 0 bases and J by 4 bases, and 5 bases separated the two germline ends. Germline CDR1 is SGDLS and CDR2 is YYNGEE. CDR3 bases: TGTGCCAGCAGCGTAGGAGATTACAATGAGCAGTTCTTC. Protein product: CASSVGDYNEQFF.

This chain connects TRBV18 to TRBJ2-5; 8 bases agree with TRBD2. The trim removed 2 bases at V and 4 bases at J, leaving 9 bases unmatched. The CDR3 covers 16 residues. The germline gives CDR1 KGHSH, CDR2 LQKENI. Here the CDR3 DNA reads TGTGCCAGCTCACCAACATCCAGCGGGAGTCCAGAGACCCAGTACTTC. Its translation: CASSPTSSGSPETQYF. Using reference TRBV18 and TRBJ2-5 for the parts outside the CDR3, the full variable domain is NAGVMQNPRHLVRRRGQEARLRCSPMKGHSHVYWYRQLPEEGLKFMVYLQKENIIDESGMPKERFSAEFPKEGPSILRIQQVVRGDSAAYFCASSPTSSGSPETQYFGPGTRLLVL.

The chain joins TRBV27 to TRBJ1-6; TRBD1 agrees at 9 bases. The V and J ends lost 1 base and 10 bases, in that order; junction bases with no gene match: 2. Per germline, CDR1 MNHEY and CDR2 SMNVEV (reference sequence). The CDR3 is made up of 14 amino acids. CDR3 loop: CASSLWDRESPLHF. The DNA of the CDR3 is TGTGCCAGCAGTTTATGGGACAGGGAATCACCCCTCCACTTT.

CDR3 bases: TGTGCCAGTAGTCCCACCTGGGGGCGCGTCCACGAGCAGTACTTC. It yields the protein CASSPTWGRVHEQYF. The rearrangement joins TRBV19 to TRBJ2-7; D possibly corresponds to TRBD1 (6 bases). The CDR3 length is 15 residues. The ends were cut back, 5 bases at V and 5 bases at J, with 19 bases in the middle. The germline V gene has CDR1 LNHDA and CDR2 SQIVND (reference sequence).

The chain has TRBV5-1 and TRBJ1-2; weak D call: TRBD1 (5 bases). Trimming stripped 2 bases from V and 4 bases from J, with 18 bases between. CDR3 length: 16 residues. In germline, CDR1 is SGHRS, CDR2 YFSETQ. In nucleotides, the CDR3 is TGCGCCAGCAGCTTCTCCCCGAAGACAGAGATCTATGGCTACACCTTC. Translating gives CASSFSPKTEIYGYTF.

J is TRBJ1-2 and V is TRBV6-5, with D hard to call. The CDR3 length is 13 residues. V was trimmed by 4 bases and J by 7 bases, leaving 13 bases between them. Germline V gene sequence: CDR1 MNHEY, CDR2 SVGAGI. For the CDR3, the DNA is TGTGCCAGCAGTTTGTACTGGGAGGGTGGCTACACCTTC. Translated, it gives CASSLYWEGGYTF.

This sequence joins TRBV11-2 and TRBJ2-1; D may be TRBD2 (5 bases). The CDR3 sequence is 14 residues long. The germline V and J ends were trimmed by 1 base and 10 bases, with 14 bases remaining between them. Germline V gene sequence: CDR1 SGHAT, CDR2 FQNNGV. CDR3 in amino acids: CASSLVSGPGEQFF. The CDR3 DNA is TGTGCCAGCAGCTTAGTGAGCGGCCCCGGGGAGCAGTTCTTC.

The V call is TRBV4-3, the J call TRBJ1-1, with D unresolved. CDR1 is LGHNA and CDR2 is YSLEER in the germline V gene. This CDR3 is built from 16 residues. The V gene lost 0 bases and the J gene lost 4 bases, with 15 bases spanning the gap. The CDR3 DNA sequence: TGCGCCAGCAGCCAAGATCGTGGGCTTGGCTTCACTGAAGCTTTCTTT. The encoded protein is CASSQDRGLGFTEAFF.

V is TRBV7-2 and J is TRBJ1-5, with 7 bases that match TRBD1. The CDR3 length is 15 residues. V lost 0 bases to trimming and J lost 6 bases; unmatched junction nucleotides: 5. Looked up from germline, CDR1 is SGHTA and CDR2 is FQGNSA. Here the CDR3 reads CASSLAGTVSQPQHF. The CDR3 coding sequence is TGTGCCAGCAGCTTAGCTGGGACAGTGAGTCAGCCCCAGCATTTT.

The chain joins TRBV13 to TRBJ2-1, with 12 bases lining up with TRBD2. The germline V gene encodes CDR1 PRHDT and CDR2 FYEKMQ (reference sequence). The trim removed 6 bases at V and 10 bases at J, leaving 4 bases unmatched. The CDR3 is made up of 13 amino acids. The CDR3 loop is CASSQGTSGEQFF. Here the CDR3 DNA reads TGTGCCAGCAGTCAAGGGACTAGCGGGGAGCAGTTCTTC.

This rearrangement joins TRBV19 to TRBJ2-1; D gene uncertain. The germline V gene encodes CDR1 LNHDA and CDR2 SQIVND (reference sequence). This CDR3 comprises 15 residues. The germline V and J ends were trimmed by 3 bases and 0 bases, with 9 bases remaining between them. CDR3 in amino acids: CASSIPKSSYNEQFF. CDR3 coding DNA: TGTGCCAGTAGTATCCCAAAGAGCTCCTACAATGAGCAGTTCTTC.

V and J are TRBV6-1 and TRBJ2-5, with D possibly matching TRBD2 (5 bases). With 5 bases removed from V and 4 bases from J, the gap between germline ends came to 11 bases. The germline V gene encodes CDR1 MNHNS and CDR2 SASEGT. CDR3 length equals 13 residues. The CDR3 reads CASSTDGRETQYF. The CDR3 DNA reads as TGTGCCAGCAGTACCGATGGGAGAGAGACCCAGTACTTC.

This chain connects TRBV19 to TRBJ1-1; D not resolved. Trimming shortened V by 1 base and J by 4 bases, and 7 bases separated the two germline ends. CDR1 and CDR2 from the germline V gene are LNHDA and SQIVND (reference sequence). The CDR3 contains 13 residues. The CDR3 DNA sequence: TGTGCCAGTAGTATAGGGTCTAGCACTGAAGCTTTCTTT. Residues: CASSIGSSTEAFF.

The chain uses TRBV29-1 and TRBJ2-1; D not resolved. The ends were cut back, 7 bases at V and 5 bases at J, with 12 bases in the middle. From germline, CDR1 is SQVTM and CDR2 ANQGSEA. This CDR3 has 12 residues. This CDR3 reads CSAGDMDNEQFF. The CDR3 region has the DNA TGCAGCGCCGGTGACATGGACAATGAGCAGTTCTTC.

The chain uses TRBV19 and TRBJ2-3; 7 bases are shared with TRBD1. Per germline, CDR1 LNHDA and CDR2 SQIVND (reference sequence). CDR3 length: 16 residues. V gave up 4 bases and J gave up 1 base; unmatched junction bases: 8. The CDR3 spells CASSTDRLRGTDTQYF. The CDR3 bases are TGTGCCAGTAGTACGGACAGGCTCAGGGGCACAGATACGCAGTATTTT.

The chain employs TRBV6-1 and TRBJ2-5; possible D gene TRBD1, 5 bases. The CDR3 spans 13 residues. Germline V gene sequence: CDR1 MNHNS, CDR2 SASEGT. V lost 4 bases to trimming and J lost 4 bases, with 10 bases between them. This CDR3 is CASSVSGIETQYF. CDR3 nucleotide sequence: TGTGCCAGCAGTGTTTCAGGGATAGAGACCCAGTACTTC.

The chain combines TRBV11-2 with TRBJ2-1, with TRBD2 identical over 11 bases. This CDR3 comprises 17 residues. The ends lost 1 base at V and 8 bases at J; junction bases unmatched: 10. The V gene's germline CDR1 is SGHAT and CDR2 FQNNGV. The CDR3 sequence: CASSLASGRTLVDEQFF. The DNA for the CDR3 is TGTGCCAGCAGCTTAGCTAGCGGGAGGACGTTAGTCGATGAGCAGTTCTTC.

V and J are TRBV2 and TRBJ1-1, with D maybe TRBD1 (6 bases). From germline, CDR1 is SNHLY and CDR2 FYNNEI. The V gene lost 4 bases and the J gene lost 11 bases, with 8 bases spanning the gap. The CDR3 sequence is 10 residues long. CDR3 nucleotides: TGTGCCAGCAGTGGTAGGGGGGCTTTCTTT. Its translation: CASSGRGAFF.

The chain links TRBV7-6 to TRBJ1-5; D call uncertain. Germline V gives CDR1 SGHVS, CDR2 FNYEAQ. The V end was cut by 3 bases, the J end by 3 bases, with 6 bases between. The CDR3 has 13 amino acids. The CDR3 DNA reads as TGTGCCAGCAGCTTGAGGGCCAATCAGCCCCAGCATTTT. Translating gives CASSLRANQPQHF.

This chain joins TRBV6-5 and TRBJ1-1; D is unclear. The V gene's germline CDR1 is MNHEY and CDR2 SVGAGI. The CDR3 is made up of 13 amino acids. The germline V and J ends were trimmed by 3 bases and 3 bases, with 8 bases remaining between them. In nucleotides, the CDR3 is TGTGCCAGCAGTTATGGGCCGGACACTGAAGCTTTCTTT. Its translation is CASSYGPDTEAFF.

This chain links TRBV29-1 with TRBJ2-6, with TRBD1 as a possible D gene (6 bases). Germline CDR1 reads SQVTM; CDR2 reads ANQGSEA. Trimming removed 0 bases at V and 8 bases at J, with 11 bases between. The CDR3 has 14 amino acids. CDR3 amino acids: CSVEEPGETNVLTF. CDR3 bases: TGCAGCGTTGAAGAACCAGGGGAAACCAACGTCCTGACTTTC. Variable domain in full (rest from reference TRBV29-1 and TRBJ2-6): SAVISQKPSRDICQRGTSLTIQCQVDSQVTMMFWYRQQPGQSLTLIATANQGSEATYESGFVIDKFPISRPNLTFSTLTVSNMSPEDSSIYLCSVEEPGETNVLTFGAGSRLTVL.

The chain recombines TRBV19 with TRBJ2-7; D may be TRBD1 (6 bases). From germline, CDR1 is LNHDA and CDR2 SQIVND (reference sequence). Trimming cost V 9 bases and J 7 bases, with 19 bases left between them. This CDR3 spans 13 amino acids. The CDR3 bases are TGTGCCAGACGAGGAAGGGGGTCTTGGGAGCAGTACTTC. Its protein is CARRGRGSWEQYF.

This chain uses TRBV30 with TRBJ2-5; 10 positions agree with TRBD2. V dropped 0 bases and J dropped 4; count of bases not matched to a gene: 8. The CDR3 covers 16 residues. Germline V gene data show CDR1 as GTSNPN and CDR2 as SVGIG (reference sequence). CDR3 in DNA: TGTGCCTGGAGTGTCGCAAGGACTAGCGGCTTAGAGACCCAGTACTTC. Encoded protein: CAWSVARTSGLETQYF. Full variable domain (missing parts from reference TRBV30 and TRBJ2-5): SQTIHQWPATLVQPVGSPLSLECTVEGTSNPNLYWYRQAAGRGLQLLFYSVGIGQISSEVPQNLSASRPQDRQFILSSKKLLLSDSGFYLCAWSVARTSGLETQYFGPGTRLLVL.

This chain uses TRBV27 with TRBJ2-7; 7 nucleotides line up with TRBD1. Germline values: CDR1 MNHEY, CDR2 SMNVEV (reference sequence). Unmatched junction bases numbered 3, after V lost 8 bases and J lost 2 bases. This CDR3 has 12 residues. In DNA form, the CDR3 reads TGTGCCAGCGCAGACAGGGCCTACGAGCAGTACTTC. The encoded protein is CASADRAYEQYF.

The chain couples TRBV15 to TRBJ1-2; D may be TRBD1 (6 bases). The CDR3 is 13 amino acids. Germline CDR1 reads LNHNV; CDR2 reads YYDKDF (reference sequence). Deletions cut 8 bases from V and 2 bases from J, with 12 bases between. CDR3 amino acids: CATAEGGNYGYTF. In nucleotides, the CDR3 is TGTGCCACCGCTGAGGGGGGGAACTATGGCTACACCTTC.

The J gene is TRBJ1-5, the V gene TRBV2; the match to TRBD1 covers 7 bases. The germline gives CDR1 SNHLY, CDR2 FYNNEI. V gave up 6 bases and J gave up 2 bases; unmatched junction bases: 4. The CDR3 loop spans 14 amino acids. CDR3 coding DNA: TGTGCCAGCAGCCCTGACAGGGGCAATCAGCCCCAGCATTTT. Translation: CASSPDRGNQPQHF.

The J gene is TRBJ2-1, the V gene TRBV5-1; tentative D call: TRBD1 (5 bases). Trimming pared 4 bases from V and 4 bases from J, leaving 21 bases between. This CDR3 spans 17 amino acids. Germline V gives CDR1 SGHRS, CDR2 YFSETQ. CDR3 nucleotides: TGCGCCAGCAGCCGACCCTCATCTCCCCAGGGTTACAATGAGCAGTTCTTC. Amino acids: CASSRPSSPQGYNEQFF. Drawing the rest from reference TRBV5-1 and TRBJ2-1, the complete variable domain is KAGVTQTPRYLIKTRGQQVTLSCSPISGHRSVSWYQQTPGQGLQFLFEYFSETQRNKGNFPGRFSGRQFSNSRSEMNVSTLELGDSALYLCASSRPSSPQGYNEQFFGPGTRLTVL.